This is a list of T cell receptor beta chains from one sample in a study of neurological immune-mediated disorders. Using its own MiXCR run on the 5' RACE reads, TCRdb lists one record per CDR3 protein. This sample has about 49,000 distinct CDR3 sequences; 9% to 10% occur once, and the top ten carry about 1.6%. The sequenced sample consisted of PBMCs. These TCRs come from a woman between 40 and 50 years old in good health. Both conserved end residues are part of each CDR3. The D gene is left open where the match is weak. Where a row states a size, it is once, few, many or the class of an expanded clone; other rows omit it.

j_call clone_size cdr3_length d_call v_call cdr3_nt cdr3_aa
TRBJ1-4 many 13 NA TRBV10-3 TGTGCCATCAGTATAGGGGGAGAAGAAAAACTGTTTTTT CAISIGGEEKLFF
TRBJ1-1 many 16 NA TRBV5-1 TGCGCCAGCAGCTTGGCCGGTAGAGGGTCGGGCACTGAAGCTTTCTTT CASSLAGRGSGTEAFF
TRBJ2-3 many 13 NA TRBV9 TGTGCCAGCAGCCCACAGGTCTCAGATACGCAGTATTTT CASSPQVSDTQYF
TRBJ2-7 many 13 NA TRBV15 TGTGCCACCAGCAGAGACAGGGTCTACGAGCAGTACTTC CATSRDRVYEQYF
TRBJ1-3 many 15 NA TRBV7-2 TGTGCCAGCAGCTCGGGGGGGTCTACTGGAAACACCATATATTTT CASSSGGSTGNTIYF
TRBJ1-2 many 14 NA TRBV5-1 TGCGCCAGCAGCCCCCGGACGGGGTGGGACGGCTACACCTTC CASSPRTGWDGYTF
TRBJ2-5 many 13 NA TRBV7-2 TGTGCCAGCAGCCGGCCCGGGGATGTGACCCAGTACTTC CASSRPGDVTQYF
TRBJ1-5 many 15 NA TRBV7-2 TGTGCCAGCAGCTTAACGCCCTCGAGCGATCAGCCCCAGCATTTT CASSLTPSSDQPQHF
TRBJ2-3 many 15 TRBD1 TRBV7-3 TGTGCCAGCAGTTCCGGGACAGATAGCACAGATACGCAGTATTTT CASSSGTDSTDTQYF
TRBJ2-1 many 14 TRBD1 TRBV10-3 TGTGCCACACAGGGACAGGCCTACGACAATGAGCAGTTCTTC CATQGQAYDNEQFF
TRBJ1-5 NA 16 NA TRBV7-2 TGTGCCATCAGCTTAGTATCATCCGGCAACAATCAGCCCCAGCATTTT CAISLVSSGNNQPQHF
TRBJ1-2 NA 14 TRBD1 TRBV13 TGTGCCAGCAGCTTAGACAGGGGGATCTATGGCTACACCTTC CASSLDRGIYGYTF
TRBJ1-3 many 17 TRBD1 TRBV5-1 TGCGCCAGCAGCTCCGGGACAGGGGGCCGCTCTGGAAACACCATATATTTT CASSSGTGGRSGNTIYF
TRBJ2-1 many 14 NA TRBV5-1 TGCGCCAGCAGCTTGCGAGGCTCCTACAATGAGCAGTTCTTC CASSLRGSYNEQFF
TRBJ1-1 many 14 NA TRBV6-6 TGTGCCAGCAGTCAGGGAGAGGGTTTCACTGAAGCTTTCTTT CASSQGEGFTEAFF
TRBJ2-1 many 16 NA TRBV7-7 TGTGCTAGCAGCTTATTAGGCCCGGGACCCTACAATGAGCAGTTCTTC CASSLLGPGPYNEQFF
TRBJ2-1 many 15 TRBD2 TRBV15 TGTGCCACCAGCAGAGATCTAGCGGTATACAATGAGCAGTTCTTC CATSRDLAVYNEQFF
TRBJ1-1 many 15 NA TRBV5-5 TGTGCCAGCAGCTTTGTAGGTGGTGGGAACACTGAAGCTTTCTTT CASSFVGGGNTEAFF